This section outlines one TCR beta chain sequence together with its context. The data were taken from a study of shared clonotypes between healthy human individuals. Generated by immunoSEQ multiplex PCR, the TCRdb table keeps only in-frame clones and is missing some. The sample carries 2 million to 3 million clones, over 85% recorded once. The CDR3 sequence is 15 residues long. The germline V gene encodes CDR1 LNHDA and CDR2 SQIVND (reference sequence). Trimming removed 5 bases at V and 1 base at J, with 12 bases between. Sequenced sample: naive CD4+ T cells from PBMCs. The sample's subset: CD45RA+ positively selected. The receptor's source is a man between 18 and 35 years old in good health. Some clones in this sample may be carry-over from other donors' samples. The chain has TRBV19 and TRBJ1-5; D possibly corresponds to TRBD1 (6 bases). The CDR3 protein is CASSPAGVSNQPQHF. The CDR3 DNA reads TGTGCCAGTAGTCCGGCAGGGGTAAGCAATCAGCCCCAGCATTTT.